This passage covers 22 T cell receptor beta chains from one sample sequenced in a study of cytomegalovirus exposure and HLA in healthy donors. PCR employed 60 Vbeta and 13 Jbeta primers. Assay: immunoSEQ multiplex PCR; the TCRdb copy retains only in-frame clones and omits some. The top ten clones hold roughly 8% of a sample with around 100,000 clones, roughly 70% of them seen once. Material for sequencing was PBMCs. Receptors originate from a man aged 18 to 30 in good health and CMV-seropositive.

The chain has TRBV29-1 and TRBJ2-1; D remains unclear. Germline CDR1 reads SQVTM; CDR2 reads ANQGSEA. Between the trimmed V and J ends, which lost 6 bases and 8 bases, there was a span of 20 bases. This CDR3 is 14 amino acids long. Written as DNA, the CDR3 is TGCAGCGTCGCGTCGCCCTATTTTTCGGATGAGCAGTTCTTC. It encodes CSVASPYFSDEQFF.

This chain links TRBV7-9 with TRBJ2-1, with 10 nucleotides matching TRBD2. This CDR3 has 17 amino acids. V shed 1 base, J shed 5 bases, and the junction held 8 bases outside the gene matches. Germline assignment: CDR1 SEHNR and CDR2 FQNEAQ (reference sequence). CDR3 protein: CASSLVSPLAGNNEQFF. DNA for the CDR3: TGTGCCAGCAGCTTAGTGTCCCCACTAGCGGGGAACAATGAGCAGTTCTTC.

The chain links TRBV28 to TRBJ2-1; TRBD1 agrees at 7 bases. The CDR3 sequence is 19 residues long. The V gene end was trimmed by 5 bases and the J gene end by 3 bases; junction bases not matched to a gene: 19. The germline CDR1 and CDR2 sequences are MDHEN and SYDVKM. The chain's CDR3 is CASSTRISHRDSFYNEQFF. The CDR3 DNA follows: TGTGCCAGCAGTACCAGAATTTCACACCGGGACAGTTTCTACAATGAGCAGTTCTTC.

The chain carries TRBV4-1 and TRBJ1-6; a possible D gene is TRBD1 (6 bases). V lost 2 bases and J lost 5, with 25 bases in between. The CDR3 spans 20 residues. Germline CDR1 and CDR2: MGHRA and YSYEKL. The CDR3 nucleotides read TGCGCCAGCAGCCAACGCCAATGGCTACCGACGGCAGGGGATAATTCACCCCTCCACTTT. Translation gives CASSQRQWLPTAGDNSPLHF.

This chain joins TRBV5-1 and TRBJ2-3; tentative D call: TRBD2 (7 bases). CDR1 and CDR2 (germline): SGHRS, YFSETQ. V was cut by 0 bases and J by 2 bases, with 19 bases left in between. The CDR3 has 18 amino acids. The CDR3 nucleotides are TGCGCCAGCAGCTTGGCCGGGGGGCTAACAATAATCACAGATACGCAGTATTTT. It is translated as CASSLAGGLTIITDTQYF.

This chain connects TRBV5-1 to TRBJ2-3, with a tentative D call TRBD1 (6 bases). The CDR3 totals 14 residues. CDR1 and CDR2 from the germline V gene are SGHRS and YFSETQ. V was cut by 1 base and J by 4 bases, with 10 bases left in between. The CDR3 spells CASSLQGSSDTQYF. DNA for the CDR3: TGCGCCAGCAGCTTGCAGGGGAGCTCAGATACGCAGTATTTT.

The J gene is TRBJ2-3, the V gene TRBV11-2, with a possible D match to TRBD2 (6 bases). CDR3 length: 14 amino acids. Trimming removed 1 base from V and 4 bases from J, with 9 bases in between. Germline V gene data show CDR1 as SGHAT and CDR2 as FQNNGV. This CDR3 reads CASSLGGVPDTQYF. The CDR3 nucleotides are TGTGCCAGCAGCTTAGGGGGGGTTCCAGATACGCAGTATTTT.

V usage is TRBV29-1 and J usage is TRBJ1-1; 8 nucleotides align to TRBD1. The CDR3 is made up of 13 amino acids. J gave up 6 bases and V 3 bases, and 6 bases lay outside the gene matches. Germline lookup yields CDR1 SQVTM and CDR2 ANQGSEA. The DNA of the CDR3 is TGCAGCGTTGAGGGCAGGGGGCTTGCTGAAGCTTTCTTT. The encoded protein is CSVEGRGLAEAFF. Based on the CDR3 plus reference TRBV29-1 and TRBJ1-1, the full variable domain is SAVISQKPSRDICQRGTSLTIQCQVDSQVTMMFWYRQQPGQSLTLIATANQGSEATYESGFVIDKFPISRPNLTFSTLTVSNMSPEDSSIYLCSVEGRGLAEAFFGQGTRLTVV.

This clone was found once. The V gene is TRBV6-5, the J gene TRBJ2-7, with 7 bases identical to TRBD2. The CDR3 has 13 amino acids. CDR1 and CDR2 from the germline V gene are MNHEY and SVGAGI. V lost 6 bases to trimming and J lost 3 bases; unmatched junction nucleotides: 5. Written as DNA, the CDR3 is TGTGCCAGCAGGCGATCGGGGGGCTACGAGCAGTACGTC. Translating it yields CASRRSGGYEQYV.

The rearrangement links TRBV9 to TRBJ2-7; a possible D gene is TRBD1 (5 bases). The V and J ends lost 3 bases and 5 bases respectively, with 12 bases between them. Germline assignment: CDR1 SGDLS and CDR2 YYNGEE. The CDR3 has 13 residues. The CDR3 coding sequence is TGTGCCAGCAGCGGACAAGCAGGGCACGAGCAGTACTTC. It encodes CASSGQAGHEQYF.

The chain joins TRBV5-4 to TRBJ2-3; D gene uncertain. The CDR3 extends over 16 amino acids. Germline-derived CDR1 and CDR2 are SGHNT and YYREEE (reference sequence). The germline V and J ends were trimmed by 0 bases and 3 bases, with 14 bases remaining between them. CDR3 amino acids: CASSLEASILTDTQYF. CDR3 coding DNA: TGTGCCAGCAGCTTGGAGGCTAGTATTTTGACAGATACGCAGTATTTT.

This chain joins TRBV29-1 and TRBJ2-5, with D hard to call. The J call may be incorrect, as the DNA end agrees better with TRBJ2-7. CDR1 SQVTM and CDR2 ANQGSEA come from the germline V gene. This CDR3 contains 11 residues. The CDR3 here is CSVDVGYEQYF. CDR3 nucleotide sequence: TGCAGCGTTGACGTCGGGTACGAGCAGTACTTC.

This chain uses TRBV7-9 with TRBJ1-6; D gene unclear. Germline values: CDR1 SEHNR, CDR2 FQNEAQ (reference sequence). This CDR3 region has 12 residues. The V gene lost 7 bases and the J gene lost 8 bases, with 9 bases spanning the gap. DNA of the CDR3: TGTGCCAGCAACCTAGGAGATTCACCCCTCCACTTT. Amino acid sequence: CASNLGDSPLHF.

The V and J genes are TRBV6-1 and TRBJ1-6; D gene ambiguous. Trimming left V 6 bases short and J 0 bases short, with 9 bases between. Germline V CDR1 and CDR2: MNHNS, SASEGT. CDR3 length: 15 residues. The CDR3 loop reads CASRSPSSYNSPLHF. The CDR3 coding sequence is TGTGCCAGCAGGTCCCCGAGCTCCTATAATTCACCCCTCCACTTT.

A single count supports this clone. V is TRBV6-5 and J is TRBJ2-3, with 7 positions matching TRBD2. Germline CDR1 and CDR2: MNHEY and SVGAGI. The J segment lost 8 bases and the V segment lost 4 bases, leaving 12 bases of the junction unmatched. This CDR3 region has 15 residues. CDR3 protein: CASSWVGGSQGTQYF. The CDR3, as DNA: TGTGCCAGCAGTTGGGTGGGGGGGTCTCAGGGTACGCAGTATTTT.

The chain combines TRBV19 with TRBJ2-4, with a weak D call TRBD1 (6 bases). The CDR3 totals 15 residues. Germline CDR1 reads LNHDA; CDR2 reads SQIVND (reference sequence). Trimming removed 6 bases at V and 1 base at J, with 13 bases between. The CDR3 DNA sequence: TGTGCCAGTAGGACAGGCTCTAATGCCAAAAACATTCAGTACTTC. It translates to CASRTGSNAKNIQYF.

This rearrangement joins TRBV5-4 to TRBJ2-5; a possible D gene is TRBD2 (6 bases). Trimming pared 4 bases from V and 2 bases from J, leaving 12 bases between. Germline CDR1 and CDR2: SGHNT and YYREEE (reference sequence). This CDR3 region has 14 residues. The CDR3 sequence is CASSRGTLQETQYF. DNA for the CDR3: TGTGCCAGCAGCCGCGGGACTTTACAAGAGACCCAGTACTTC.

The rearrangement uses TRBV21-1 and TRBJ2-7; TRBD1, as called in the table, went unchecked against the DNA. TRBV21-1 is marked as a pseudogene. This CDR3 contains 13 residues. The CDR3 DNA sequence: TGTGCCAGCAGCAAAGTGGGGCGCTACCCCCCGTACTTC. This encodes CASSKVGRYPPYF.

The chain links TRBV28 to TRBJ2-5, with 10 bases aligning to TRBD2. This CDR3 contains 14 residues. Germline trimming cut 5 bases from V and 5 bases from J; bases unmatched to any gene: 5. Germline assignment: CDR1 MDHEN and CDR2 SYDVKM. The CDR3 coding sequence is TGTGCCAGCAGTGCCCTAGCGGGGGTCGAGACCCAGTACTTC. This encodes CASSALAGVETQYF.

This rearrangement joins TRBV10-1 to TRBJ2-2, with 9 bases identical to TRBD1. From germline, CDR1 is WNHNN and CDR2 SYGVQD (reference sequence). Trimming cost V 4 bases and J 1 base; bases outside gene matches: 1. The CDR3 sequence is 15 residues long. DNA of the CDR3: TGCGCCAGCAGTGGACAGGGGGTGAACACCGGGGAGCTGTTTTTT. This sequence encodes CASSGQGVNTGELFF.

Comments on this clone: A read error may account for a junction end that differs from germline. The chain is built from TRBV6-6 and TRBJ1-2; no clear D gene. The CDR3 is 15 residues long. Germline lookup yields CDR1 MNHNY and CDR2 SVGAGI (reference sequence). This CDR3 is CASNYWREANYGYTF. CDR3 in DNA: TGTGCCAGCAATTACTGGAGAGAAGCTAACTATGGCTACACCTTC.

The J gene is TRBJ2-7, the V gene TRBV6-6; 10 nucleotides match TRBD2. The CDR3 runs to 15 residues. V lost 6 bases, J lost 3 bases, and 8 bases stayed unmatched. The germline V gene encodes CDR1 MNHNY and CDR2 SVGAGI (reference sequence). CDR3 amino acids: CASSLSGGKNYEQYV. The CDR3 coding sequence is TGTGCCAGCAGCCTTAGCGGGGGGAAGAACTACGAGCAGTACGTC.